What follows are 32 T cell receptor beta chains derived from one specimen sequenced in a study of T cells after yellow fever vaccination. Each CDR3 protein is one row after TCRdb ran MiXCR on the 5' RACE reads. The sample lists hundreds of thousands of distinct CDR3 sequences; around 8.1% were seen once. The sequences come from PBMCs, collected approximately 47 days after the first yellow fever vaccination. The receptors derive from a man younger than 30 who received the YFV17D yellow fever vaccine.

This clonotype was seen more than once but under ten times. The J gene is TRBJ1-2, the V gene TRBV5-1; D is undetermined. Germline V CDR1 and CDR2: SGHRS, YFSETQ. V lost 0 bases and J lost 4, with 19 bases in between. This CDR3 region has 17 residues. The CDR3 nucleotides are TGCGCCAGCAGCTTGGCCAGTCAGAGCGGGCAACTCTATGGCTACACCTTC. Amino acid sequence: CASSLASQSGQLYGYTF.

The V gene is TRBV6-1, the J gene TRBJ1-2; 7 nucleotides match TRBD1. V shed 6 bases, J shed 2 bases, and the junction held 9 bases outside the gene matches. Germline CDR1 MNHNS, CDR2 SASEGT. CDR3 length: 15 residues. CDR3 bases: TGTGCCAGCAGCCCCCAGGGGGGATTCAACTATGGCTACACCTTC. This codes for CASSPQGGFNYGYTF.

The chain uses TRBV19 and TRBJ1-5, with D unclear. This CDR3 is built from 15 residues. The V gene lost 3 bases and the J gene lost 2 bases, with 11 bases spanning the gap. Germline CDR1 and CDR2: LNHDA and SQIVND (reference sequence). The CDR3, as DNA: TGTGCCAGTAGTATTCGGGGTAAAGGCAATCAGCCCCAGCATTTT. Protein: CASSIRGKGNQPQHF.

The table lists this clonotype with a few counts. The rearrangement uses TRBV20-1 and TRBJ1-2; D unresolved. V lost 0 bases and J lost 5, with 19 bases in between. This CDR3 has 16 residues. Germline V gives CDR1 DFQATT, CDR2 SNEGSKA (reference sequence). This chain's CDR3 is CSARDHLNSLSYGYTF. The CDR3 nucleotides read TGCAGTGCTAGAGATCATCTAAACTCCCTGAGTTATGGCTACACCTTC.

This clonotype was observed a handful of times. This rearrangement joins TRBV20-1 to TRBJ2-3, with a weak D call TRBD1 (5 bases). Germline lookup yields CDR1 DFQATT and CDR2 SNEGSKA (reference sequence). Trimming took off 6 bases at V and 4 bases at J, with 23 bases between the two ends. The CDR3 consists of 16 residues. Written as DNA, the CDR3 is TGCAGTGCCGCAGGGAAGACTTATCCGGCCGCAGATACGCAGTATTTT. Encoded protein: CSAAGKTYPAADTQYF.

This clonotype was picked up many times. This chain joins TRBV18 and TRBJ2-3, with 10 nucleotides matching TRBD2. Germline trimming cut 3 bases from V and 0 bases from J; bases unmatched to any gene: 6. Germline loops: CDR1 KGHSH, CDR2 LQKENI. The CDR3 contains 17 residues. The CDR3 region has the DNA TGTGCCAGCTCACCCGCCCTAGCGGGAGCTAGCACAGATACGCAGTATTTT. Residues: CASSPALAGASTDTQYF.

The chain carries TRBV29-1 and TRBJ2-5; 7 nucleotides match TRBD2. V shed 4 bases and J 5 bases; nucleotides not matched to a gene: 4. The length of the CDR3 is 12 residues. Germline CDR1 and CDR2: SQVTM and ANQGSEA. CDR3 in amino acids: CSVVGAGETQYF. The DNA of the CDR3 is TGCAGCGTTGTAGGAGCGGGGGAGACCCAGTACTTC.

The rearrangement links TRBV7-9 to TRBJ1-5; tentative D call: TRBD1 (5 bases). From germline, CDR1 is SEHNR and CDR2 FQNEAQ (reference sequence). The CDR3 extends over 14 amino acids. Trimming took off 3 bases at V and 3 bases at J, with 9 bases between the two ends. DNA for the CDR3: TGTGCCAGCAGCTTCGGGGGAGCCAATCAGCCCCAGCATTTT. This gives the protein CASSFGGANQPQHF. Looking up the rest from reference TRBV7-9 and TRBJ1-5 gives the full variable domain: DTGVSQNPRHKITKRGQNVTFRCDPISEHNRLYWYRQTLGQGPEFLTYFQNEAQLEKSRLLSDRFSAERPKGSFSTLEIQRTEQGDSAMYLCASSFGGANQPQHFGDGTRLSIL.

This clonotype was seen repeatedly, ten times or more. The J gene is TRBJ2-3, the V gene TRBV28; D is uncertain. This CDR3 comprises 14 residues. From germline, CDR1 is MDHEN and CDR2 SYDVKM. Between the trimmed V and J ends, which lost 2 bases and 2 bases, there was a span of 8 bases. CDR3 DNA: TGTGCCAGCAGTTTAGAACAGCTCACAGATACGCAGTATTTT. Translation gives CASSLEQLTDTQYF.

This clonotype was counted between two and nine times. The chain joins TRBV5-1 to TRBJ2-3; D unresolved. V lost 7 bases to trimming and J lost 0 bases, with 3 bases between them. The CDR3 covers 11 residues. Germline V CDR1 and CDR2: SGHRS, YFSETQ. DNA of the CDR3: TGCGCCAGCTATAGCACAGATACGCAGTATTTT. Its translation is CASYSTDTQYF.

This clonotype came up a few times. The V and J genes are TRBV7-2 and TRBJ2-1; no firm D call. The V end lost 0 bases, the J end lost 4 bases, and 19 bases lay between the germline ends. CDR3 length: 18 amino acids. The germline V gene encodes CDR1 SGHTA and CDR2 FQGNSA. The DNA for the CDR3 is TGTGCCAGCAGCTTAGCGCCCATATCCAACTTCGGTTACAATGAGCAGTTCTTC. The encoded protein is CASSLAPISNFGYNEQFF.

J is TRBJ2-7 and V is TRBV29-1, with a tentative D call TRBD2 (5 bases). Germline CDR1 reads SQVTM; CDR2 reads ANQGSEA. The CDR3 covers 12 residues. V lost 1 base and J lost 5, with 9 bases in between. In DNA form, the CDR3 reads TGCAGCGTTGAAGGCGGGTACCACGAGCAGTACTTC. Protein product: CSVEGGYHEQYF.

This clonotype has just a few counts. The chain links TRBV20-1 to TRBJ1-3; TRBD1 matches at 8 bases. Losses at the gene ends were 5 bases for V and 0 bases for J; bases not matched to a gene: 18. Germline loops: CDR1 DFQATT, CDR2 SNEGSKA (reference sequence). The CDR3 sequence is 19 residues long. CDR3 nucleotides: TGCAGTGCTCGTCTACCCATTGGACAGGGACCAAGCTCTGGAAACACCATATATTTT. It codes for CSARLPIGQGPSSGNTIYF.

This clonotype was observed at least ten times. The CDR3 sequence is CASNISGGADTQYF. The CDR3 DNA is TGTGCCAGCAACATTTCGGGGGGCGCAGATACGCAGTATTTT. V gene TRBV27 combines with J gene TRBJ2-3; possible D gene TRBD2, 7 bases. Trimming pared 7 bases from V and 4 bases from J, leaving 15 bases between. The CDR3 is 14 amino acids. The germline V gene has CDR1 MNHEY and CDR2 SMNVEV (reference sequence).

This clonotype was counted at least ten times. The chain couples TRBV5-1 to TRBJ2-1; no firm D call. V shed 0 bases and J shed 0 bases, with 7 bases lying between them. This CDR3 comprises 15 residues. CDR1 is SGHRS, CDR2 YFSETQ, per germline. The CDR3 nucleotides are TGCGCCAGCAGCTTGGAAGGTAGCTCCTACAATGAGCAGTTCTTC. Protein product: CASSLEGSSYNEQFF.

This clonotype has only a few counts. The CDR3 coding sequence is TGTGCCAGCAGCCCCGGAGGGGTAGTTGGGCAGTACGTC. As protein: CASSPGGVVGQYV. This sequence joins TRBV5-6 and TRBJ2-7; possibly TRBD2 for D (6 bases). The CDR3 sequence is 13 residues long. CDR1 and CDR2 (germline): SGHDT, YYEEEE. Trimming pared 4 bases from V and 9 bases from J, leaving 17 bases between.

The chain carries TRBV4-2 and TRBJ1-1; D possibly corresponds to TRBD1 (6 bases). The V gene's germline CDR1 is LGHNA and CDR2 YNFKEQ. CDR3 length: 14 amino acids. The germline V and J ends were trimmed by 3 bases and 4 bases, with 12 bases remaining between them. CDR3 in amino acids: CASSHSRGSTEAFF. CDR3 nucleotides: TGTGCCAGCAGCCACTCAAGGGGGTCCACTGAAGCTTTCTTT.

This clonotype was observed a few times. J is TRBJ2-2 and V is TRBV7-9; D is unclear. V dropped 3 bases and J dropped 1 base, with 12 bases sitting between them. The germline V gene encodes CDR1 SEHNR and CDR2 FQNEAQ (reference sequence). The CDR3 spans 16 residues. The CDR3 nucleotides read TGTGCCAGCAGCTTTAGACTCTCGGAGAACACCGGGGAGCTGTTTTTT. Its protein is CASSFRLSENTGELFF.

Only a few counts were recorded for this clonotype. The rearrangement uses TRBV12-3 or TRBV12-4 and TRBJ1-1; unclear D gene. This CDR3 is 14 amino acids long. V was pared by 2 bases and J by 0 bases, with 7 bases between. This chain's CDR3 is CASSLRRVNTEAFF. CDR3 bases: TGTGCCAGCAGTTTACGTCGGGTGAACACTGAAGCTTTCTTT.

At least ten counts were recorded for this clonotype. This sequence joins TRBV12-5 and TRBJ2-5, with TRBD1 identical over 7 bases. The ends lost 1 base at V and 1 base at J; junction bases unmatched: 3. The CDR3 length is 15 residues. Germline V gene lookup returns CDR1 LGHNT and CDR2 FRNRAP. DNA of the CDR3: TGTGCTAGTGGTTTGGGGGACAGTACCCAAGAGACCCAGTACTTC. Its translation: CASGLGDSTQETQYF.

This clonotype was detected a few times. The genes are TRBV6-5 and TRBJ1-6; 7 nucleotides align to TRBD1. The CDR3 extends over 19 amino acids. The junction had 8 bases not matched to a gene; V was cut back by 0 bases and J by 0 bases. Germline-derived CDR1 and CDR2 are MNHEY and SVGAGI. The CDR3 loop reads CASSYSAGQRISYNSPLHF. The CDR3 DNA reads TGTGCCAGCAGTTACTCAGCGGGACAGAGGATCTCCTATAATTCACCCCTCCACTTT.

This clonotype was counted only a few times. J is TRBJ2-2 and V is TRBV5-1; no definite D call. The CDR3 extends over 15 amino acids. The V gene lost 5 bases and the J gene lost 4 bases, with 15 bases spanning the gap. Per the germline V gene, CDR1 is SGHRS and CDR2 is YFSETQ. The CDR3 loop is CASSKMSAGTGELFF. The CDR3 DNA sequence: TGCGCCAGCAGTAAAATGAGTGCTGGCACCGGGGAGCTGTTTTTT.

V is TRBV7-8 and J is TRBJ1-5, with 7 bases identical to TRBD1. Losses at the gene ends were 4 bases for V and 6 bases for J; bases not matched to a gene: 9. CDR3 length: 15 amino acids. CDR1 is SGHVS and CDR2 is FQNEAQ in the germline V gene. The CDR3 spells CASSYRQGEGQPQHF. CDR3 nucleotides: TGTGCCAGCAGCTACCGACAGGGTGAGGGTCAGCCCCAGCATTTT.

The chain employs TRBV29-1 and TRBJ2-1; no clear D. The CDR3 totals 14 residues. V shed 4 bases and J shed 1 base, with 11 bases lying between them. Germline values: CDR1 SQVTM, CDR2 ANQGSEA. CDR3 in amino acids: CSVGPVASYNEQFF. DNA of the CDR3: TGCAGCGTTGGCCCCGTGGCATCCTACAATGAGCAGTTCTTC.

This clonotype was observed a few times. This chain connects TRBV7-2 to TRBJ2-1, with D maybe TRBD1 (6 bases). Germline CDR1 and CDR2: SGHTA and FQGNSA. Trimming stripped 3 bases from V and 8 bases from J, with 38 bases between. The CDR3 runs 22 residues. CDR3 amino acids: CASSFPRVVVDRRSSGQYEQFF. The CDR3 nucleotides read TGTGCCAGCAGCTTCCCGAGGGTGGTCGTGGACAGACGCTCCTCCGGGCAATATGAGCAGTTCTTC.

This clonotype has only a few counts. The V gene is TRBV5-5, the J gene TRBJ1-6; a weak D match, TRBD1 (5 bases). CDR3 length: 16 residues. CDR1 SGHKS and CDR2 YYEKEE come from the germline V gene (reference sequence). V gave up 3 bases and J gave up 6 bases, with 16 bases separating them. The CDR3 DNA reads TGTGCCAGCAGCTGGGCCGGGGCCTCGGGTAATTCACCCCTCCACTTT. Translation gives CASSWAGASGNSPLHF.

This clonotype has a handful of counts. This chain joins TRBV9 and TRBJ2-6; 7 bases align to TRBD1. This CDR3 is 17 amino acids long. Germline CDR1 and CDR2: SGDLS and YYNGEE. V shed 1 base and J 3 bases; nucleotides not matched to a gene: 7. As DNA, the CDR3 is TGTGCCAGCAGCGTACACAGGGGAAAGGTTGGGGCCAACGTCCTGACTTTC. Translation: CASSVHRGKVGANVLTF.

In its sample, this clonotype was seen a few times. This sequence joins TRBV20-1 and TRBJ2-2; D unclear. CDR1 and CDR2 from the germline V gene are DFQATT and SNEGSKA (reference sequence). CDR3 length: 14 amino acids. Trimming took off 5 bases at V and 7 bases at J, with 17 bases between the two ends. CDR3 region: CSAQDPRGGGELFF. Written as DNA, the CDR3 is TGCAGTGCTCAGGACCCACGAGGTGGCGGGGAGCTGTTTTTT.

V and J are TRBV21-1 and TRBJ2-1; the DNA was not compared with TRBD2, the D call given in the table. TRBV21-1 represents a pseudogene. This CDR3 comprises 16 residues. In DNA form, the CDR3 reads TGTGCCACCGGACTAGCGGGGGGGATCAGGAACAATGAGCAGTTCTTC. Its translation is CATGLAGGIRNNEQFF.

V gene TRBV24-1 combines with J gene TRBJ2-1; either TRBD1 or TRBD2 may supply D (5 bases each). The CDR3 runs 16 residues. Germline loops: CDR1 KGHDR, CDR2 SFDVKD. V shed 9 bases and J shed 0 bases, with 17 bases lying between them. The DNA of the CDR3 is TGTGCCACCTCTTCGTGGGGGAGATTCTCCTACAATGAGCAGTTCTTC. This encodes CATSSWGRFSYNEQFF.

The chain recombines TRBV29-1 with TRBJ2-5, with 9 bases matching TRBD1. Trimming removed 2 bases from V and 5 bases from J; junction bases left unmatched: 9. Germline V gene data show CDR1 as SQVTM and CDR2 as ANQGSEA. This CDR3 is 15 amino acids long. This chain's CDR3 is CSVERRDREVETQYF. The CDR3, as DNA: TGCAGCGTTGAACGCCGGGACAGGGAGGTGGAGACCCAGTACTTC.

The CDR3 nucleotides are TGTGCCAGCAGCCCGGACACTAATTCACCCCTCCACTTT. Translating it yields CASSPDTNSPLHF. This chain joins TRBV7-2 and TRBJ1-6; possibly TRBD1 for D (5 bases). Deletions cut 5 bases from V and 6 bases from J, with 8 bases between. This CDR3 has 13 amino acids. In germline, CDR1 is SGHTA, CDR2 FQGNSA.